These 6 T cell receptor beta chains were sequenced from one sample in a study of blood T cell repertoires in COVID-19. The assay was immunoSEQ multiplex PCR, and TCRdb's table has in-frame clones only and misses some. The sample lists a few hundred thousand clones, more than 85% occurring once. Sequenced: PBMCs or T cells enriched from blood (not recorded which). These TCRs come from a woman between 45 and 65 years old who had recovered from COVID-19.

This chain connects TRBV4-2 to TRBJ2-1; a weak D match, TRBD2 (5 bases). Trimming cost V 3 bases and J 3 bases, with 21 bases left between them. Germline assignment: CDR1 LGHNA and CDR2 YNFKEQ. The CDR3 is 18 residues long. In nucleotides, the CDR3 is TGTGCCAGCAGCCACGCAATATTAAGAGGGAGCATCTACAATGAGCAGTTCTTC. It yields the protein CASSHAILRGSIYNEQFF.

The sample holds a few counts of this clone. The identical CDR3 is also encoded by other nucleotide sequences in the sample. The J gene is TRBJ1-5, the V gene TRBV15; 8 nucleotides agree with TRBD1. The CDR3 covers 14 residues. With V trimmed by 0 bases and J by 5 bases, 0 bases remained unmatched. Germline V lookup: CDR1 LNHNV, CDR2 YYDKDF (reference sequence). This chain's CDR3 is CATSRETGDQPQHF. CDR3 bases: TGTGCCACCAGCAGAGAGACAGGGGATCAGCCCCAGCATTTT.

The chain uses TRBV7-9 and TRBJ2-1; no definite D call. Trimming stripped 3 bases from V and 0 bases from J, with 12 bases between. The CDR3 has 16 residues. CDR1 is SEHNR, CDR2 FQNEAQ, per germline (reference sequence). Written as DNA, the CDR3 is TGTGCCAGCAGCTTTTCTGGCCGGAGCTCCTACAATGAGCAGTTCTTC. Encoded protein: CASSFSGRSSYNEQFF.

The chain links TRBV5-1 to TRBJ2-1, with 15 bases identical to TRBD2. The germline V gene has CDR1 SGHRS and CDR2 YFSETQ. The CDR3 has 17 residues. J was trimmed by 10 bases and V by 3 bases; bases with no gene match: 11. The CDR3 DNA sequence: TGCGCCAGCAGCTCCCGGACTAGCGGGAGGGCCCCGAGGGAGCAGTTCTTC. Translated: CASSSRTSGRAPREQFF.

The V call is TRBV20-1, the J call TRBJ1-2; D possibly corresponds to TRBD1 (6 bases). This CDR3 region has 12 residues. V was clipped by 4 bases and J by 8 bases, with 14 bases between them. Germline CDR1 DFQATT, CDR2 SNEGSKA (reference sequence). The CDR3 loop is CSAIEQGGGYTF. CDR3 DNA: TGCAGTGCTATTGAACAGGGTGGAGGCTACACCTTC.

This chain links TRBV28 with TRBJ2-3; TRBD2 agrees at 7 bases. Trimming at V came to 2 bases and at J to 1 base, leaving 9 bases not matched to a gene. CDR1 is MDHEN and CDR2 is SYDVKM in the germline V gene. This CDR3 has 17 amino acids. The CDR3 DNA follows: TGTGCCAGCAGTTTAATACGAGCGGGGAGGGGCACAGATACGCAGTATTTT. Translating it yields CASSLIRAGRGTDTQYF.